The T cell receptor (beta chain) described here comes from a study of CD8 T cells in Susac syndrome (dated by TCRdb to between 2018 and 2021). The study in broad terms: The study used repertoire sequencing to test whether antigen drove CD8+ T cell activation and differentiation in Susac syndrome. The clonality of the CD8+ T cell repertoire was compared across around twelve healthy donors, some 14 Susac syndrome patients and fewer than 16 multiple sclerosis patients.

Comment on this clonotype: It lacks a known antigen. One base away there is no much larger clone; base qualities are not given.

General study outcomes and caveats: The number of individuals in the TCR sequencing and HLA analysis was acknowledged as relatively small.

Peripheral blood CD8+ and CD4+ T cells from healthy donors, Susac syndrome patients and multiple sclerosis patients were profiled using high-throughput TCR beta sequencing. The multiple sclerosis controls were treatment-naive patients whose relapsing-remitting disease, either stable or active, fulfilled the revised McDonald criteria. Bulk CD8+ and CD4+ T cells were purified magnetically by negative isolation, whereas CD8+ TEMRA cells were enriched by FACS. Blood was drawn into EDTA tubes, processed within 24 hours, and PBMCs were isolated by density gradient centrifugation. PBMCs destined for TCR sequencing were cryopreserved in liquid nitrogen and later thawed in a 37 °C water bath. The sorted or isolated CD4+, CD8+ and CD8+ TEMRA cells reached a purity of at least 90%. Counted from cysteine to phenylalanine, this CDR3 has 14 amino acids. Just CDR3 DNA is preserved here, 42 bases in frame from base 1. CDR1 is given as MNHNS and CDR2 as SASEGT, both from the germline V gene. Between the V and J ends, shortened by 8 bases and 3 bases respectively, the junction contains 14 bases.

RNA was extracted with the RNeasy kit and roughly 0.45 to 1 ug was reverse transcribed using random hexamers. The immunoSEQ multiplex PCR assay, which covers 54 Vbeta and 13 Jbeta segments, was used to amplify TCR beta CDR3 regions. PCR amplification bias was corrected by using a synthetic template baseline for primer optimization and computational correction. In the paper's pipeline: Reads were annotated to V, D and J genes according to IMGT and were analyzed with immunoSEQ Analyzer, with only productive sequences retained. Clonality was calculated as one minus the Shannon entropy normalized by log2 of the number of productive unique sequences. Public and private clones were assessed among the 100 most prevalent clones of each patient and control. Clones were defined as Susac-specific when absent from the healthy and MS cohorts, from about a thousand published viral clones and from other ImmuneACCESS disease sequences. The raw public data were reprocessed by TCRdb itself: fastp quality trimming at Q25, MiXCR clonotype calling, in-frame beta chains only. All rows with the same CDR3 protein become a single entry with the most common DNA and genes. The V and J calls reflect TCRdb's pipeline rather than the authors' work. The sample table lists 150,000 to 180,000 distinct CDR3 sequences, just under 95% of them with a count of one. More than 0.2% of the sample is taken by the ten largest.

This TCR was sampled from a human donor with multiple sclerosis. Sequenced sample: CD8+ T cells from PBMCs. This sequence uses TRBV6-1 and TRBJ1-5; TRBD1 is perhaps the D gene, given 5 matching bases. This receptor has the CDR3 CASGLGAYNQPQHF. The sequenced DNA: TGTGCCAGCGGTTTAGGGGCGTACAATCAGCCCCAGCATTTT.